This T cell receptor (beta chain) was retrieved from a study of blood T cell repertoires in COVID-19. Across the whole study: The United States, Italy and Spain provided the acute and convalescent COVID-19 samples. Sample material is recorded as cDNA or gDNA derived from T cells, B-cell-depleted T cells, or PBMCs.

Germline V gene lookup returns CDR1 MRHNA and CDR2 SNTAGT. Deletions cut 0 bases from V and 10 bases from J, with 15 bases between. CDR3 length equals 14 residues. Original handling: Reference gene primer amplification yielded estimated nucleated cell counts. Repertoires were generated with immunoSEQ multiplex PCR, while TCRdb's copy carries only in-frame clones and drops some. Clonal size and the V and J genes are those of that table, whereas D and trimming came from the DNA. The sample has about 21,000 clones, 82% seen once. The sequenced sample consisted of peripheral blood. The source is a human donor in a cohort sampled during active COVID-19. The chain has TRBV6-4 and TRBJ1-1, with D unresolved. The CDR3 region is CASSDSTYGTPAFF. The CDR3 DNA follows: TGTGCCAGCAGTGACTCGACTTATGGTACACCAGCTTTCTTT.